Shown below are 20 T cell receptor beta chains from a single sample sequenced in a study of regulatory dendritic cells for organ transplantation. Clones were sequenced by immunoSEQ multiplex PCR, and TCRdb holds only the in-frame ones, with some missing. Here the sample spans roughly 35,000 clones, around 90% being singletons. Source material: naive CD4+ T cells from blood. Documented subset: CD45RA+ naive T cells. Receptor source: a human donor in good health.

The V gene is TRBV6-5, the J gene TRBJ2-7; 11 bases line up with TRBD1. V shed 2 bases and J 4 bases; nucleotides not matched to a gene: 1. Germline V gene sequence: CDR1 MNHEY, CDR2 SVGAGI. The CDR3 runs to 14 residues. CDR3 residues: CASSYRDRGYEQYF. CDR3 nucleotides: TGTGCCAGCAGTTACCGGGACAGGGGGTACGAGCAGTACTTC.

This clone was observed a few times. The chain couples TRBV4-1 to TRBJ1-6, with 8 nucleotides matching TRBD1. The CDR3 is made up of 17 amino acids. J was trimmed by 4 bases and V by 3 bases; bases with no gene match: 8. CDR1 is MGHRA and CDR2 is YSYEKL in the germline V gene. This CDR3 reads CASSQSRGRSYNSPLHF. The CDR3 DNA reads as TGCGCCAGCAGCCAGAGCAGGGGGCGCTCGTATAATTCACCCCTCCACTTT.

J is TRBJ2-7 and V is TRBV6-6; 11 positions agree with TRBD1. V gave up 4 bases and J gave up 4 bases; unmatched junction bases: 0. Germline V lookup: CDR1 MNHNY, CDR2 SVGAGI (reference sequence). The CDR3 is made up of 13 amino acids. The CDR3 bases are TGTGCCAGCAGTTGGGACAGGGGGTACGAGCAGTACTTC. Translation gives CASSWDRGYEQYF.

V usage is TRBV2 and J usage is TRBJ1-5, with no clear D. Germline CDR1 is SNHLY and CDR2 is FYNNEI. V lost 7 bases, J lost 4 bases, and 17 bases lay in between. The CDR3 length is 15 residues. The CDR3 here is CASTVGMEVNQPQHF. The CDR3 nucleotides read TGTGCCAGCACCGTTGGGATGGAAGTGAATCAGCCCCAGCATTTT.

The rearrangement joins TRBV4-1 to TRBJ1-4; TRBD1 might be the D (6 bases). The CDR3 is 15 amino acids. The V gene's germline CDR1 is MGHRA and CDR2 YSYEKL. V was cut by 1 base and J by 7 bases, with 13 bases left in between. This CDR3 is CASSQAGASVEKLFF. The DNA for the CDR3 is TGCGCCAGCAGCCAAGCAGGGGCGTCGGTTGAAAAACTGTTTTTT.

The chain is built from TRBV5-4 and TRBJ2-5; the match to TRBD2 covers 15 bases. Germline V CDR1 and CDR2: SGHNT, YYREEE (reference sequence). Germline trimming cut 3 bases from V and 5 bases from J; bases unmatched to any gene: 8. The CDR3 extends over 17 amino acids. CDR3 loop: CASSSGTSGGSGETQYF. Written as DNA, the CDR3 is TGTGCCAGCAGCTCCGGGACTAGCGGGGGGTCGGGGGAGACCCAGTACTTC.

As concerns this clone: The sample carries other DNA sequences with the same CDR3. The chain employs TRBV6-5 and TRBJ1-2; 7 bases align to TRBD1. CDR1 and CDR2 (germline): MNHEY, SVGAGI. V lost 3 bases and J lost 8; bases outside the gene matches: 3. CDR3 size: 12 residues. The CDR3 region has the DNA TGTGCCAGCAGTTATTCAGGGGGAGGCTACACCTTC. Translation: CASSYSGGGYTF.

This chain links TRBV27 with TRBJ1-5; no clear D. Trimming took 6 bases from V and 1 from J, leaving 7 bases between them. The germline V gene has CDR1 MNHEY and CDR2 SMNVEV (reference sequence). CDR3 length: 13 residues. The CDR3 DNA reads TGTGCCAGCAGCTCGGACAGCAATCAGCCCCAGCATTTT. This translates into CASSSDSNQPQHF.

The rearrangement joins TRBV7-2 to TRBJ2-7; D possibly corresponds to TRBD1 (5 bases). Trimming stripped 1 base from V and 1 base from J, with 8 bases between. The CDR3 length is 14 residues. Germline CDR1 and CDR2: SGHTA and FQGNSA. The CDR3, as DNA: TGTGCCAGCAGCTTAGGTCCAGGGTCCTACGAGCAGTACTTC. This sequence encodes CASSLGPGSYEQYF.

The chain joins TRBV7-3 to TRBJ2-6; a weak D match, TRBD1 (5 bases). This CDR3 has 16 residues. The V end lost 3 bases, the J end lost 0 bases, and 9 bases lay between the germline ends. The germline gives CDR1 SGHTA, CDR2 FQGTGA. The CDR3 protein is CASSFQGSSGANVLTF. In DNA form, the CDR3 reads TGTGCCAGCAGCTTCCAGGGCTCCTCTGGGGCCAACGTCCTGACTTTC.

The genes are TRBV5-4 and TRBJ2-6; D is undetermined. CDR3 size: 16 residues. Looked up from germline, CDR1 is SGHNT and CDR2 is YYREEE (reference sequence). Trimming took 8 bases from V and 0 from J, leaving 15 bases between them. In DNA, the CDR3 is TGTGCCAGTCTCCTACGCTTGAACTCTGGGGCCAACGTCCTGACTTTC. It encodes CASLLRLNSGANVLTF.

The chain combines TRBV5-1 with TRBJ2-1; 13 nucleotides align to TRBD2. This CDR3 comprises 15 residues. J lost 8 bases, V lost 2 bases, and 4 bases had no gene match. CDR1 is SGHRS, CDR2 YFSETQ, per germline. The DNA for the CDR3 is TGCGCCAGCAGCTTCACTAGCGGGAGGGTCTATGAGCAGTTCTTC. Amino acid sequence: CASSFTSGRVYEQFF.

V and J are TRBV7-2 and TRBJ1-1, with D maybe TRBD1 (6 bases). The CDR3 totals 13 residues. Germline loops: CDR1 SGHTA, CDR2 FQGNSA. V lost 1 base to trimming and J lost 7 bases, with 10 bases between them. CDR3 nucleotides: TGTGCCAGCAGCTTAGTTCAGGGGATTGAAGCTTTCTTT. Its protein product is CASSLVQGIEAFF.

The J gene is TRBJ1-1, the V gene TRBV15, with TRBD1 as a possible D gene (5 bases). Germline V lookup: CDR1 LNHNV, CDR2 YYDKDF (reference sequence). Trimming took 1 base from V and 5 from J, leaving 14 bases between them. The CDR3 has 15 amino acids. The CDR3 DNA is TGTGCCACCAGCAGAGGGGACGGTGGCGAGACTGAAGCTTTCTTT. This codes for CATSRGDGGETEAFF.

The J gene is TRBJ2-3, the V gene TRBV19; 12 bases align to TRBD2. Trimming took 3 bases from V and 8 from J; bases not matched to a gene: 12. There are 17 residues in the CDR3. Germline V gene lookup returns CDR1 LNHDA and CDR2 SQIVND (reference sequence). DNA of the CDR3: TGTGCCAGTAGTATCGGAGTGCTAGCGGGAGGGGGGCGTACGCAGTATTTT. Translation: CASSIGVLAGGGRTQYF.

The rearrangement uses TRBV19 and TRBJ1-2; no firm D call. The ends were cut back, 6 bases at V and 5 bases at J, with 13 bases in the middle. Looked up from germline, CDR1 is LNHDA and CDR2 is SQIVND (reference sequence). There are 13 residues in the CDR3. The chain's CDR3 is CASRESGPYGYTF. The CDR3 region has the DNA TGTGCCAGTAGGGAATCAGGTCCTTATGGCTACACCTTC.

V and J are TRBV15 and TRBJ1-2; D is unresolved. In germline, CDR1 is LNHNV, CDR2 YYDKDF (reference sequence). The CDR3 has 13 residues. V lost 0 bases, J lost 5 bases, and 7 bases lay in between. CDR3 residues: CATSRDQGYGYTF. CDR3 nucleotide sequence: TGTGCCACCAGCAGAGATCAAGGTTATGGCTACACCTTC.

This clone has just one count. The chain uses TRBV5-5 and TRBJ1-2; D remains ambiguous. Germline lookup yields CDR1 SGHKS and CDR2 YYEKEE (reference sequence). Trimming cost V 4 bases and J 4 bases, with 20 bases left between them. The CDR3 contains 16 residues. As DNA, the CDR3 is TGTGCCAGCAGCGCGCGAGAGACATCGAACCCCTATGGCTACACCTTC. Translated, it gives CASSARETSNPYGYTF.

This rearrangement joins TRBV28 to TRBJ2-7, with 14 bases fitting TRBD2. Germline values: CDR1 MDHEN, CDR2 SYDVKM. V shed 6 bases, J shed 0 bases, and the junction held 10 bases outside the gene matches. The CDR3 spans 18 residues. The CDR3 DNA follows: TGTGCCAGCAGCCTGACTAGCGGGGGGGCCCCTGGCTCCTACGAGCAGTACTTC. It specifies CASSLTSGGAPGSYEQYF.

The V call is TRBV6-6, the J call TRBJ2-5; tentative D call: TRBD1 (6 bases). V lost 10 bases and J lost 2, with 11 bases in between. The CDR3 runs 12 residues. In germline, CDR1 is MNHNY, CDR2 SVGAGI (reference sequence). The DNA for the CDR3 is TGTGCCACTAAGGACAGTCAAGAGACCCAGTACTTC. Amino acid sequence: CATKDSQETQYF.